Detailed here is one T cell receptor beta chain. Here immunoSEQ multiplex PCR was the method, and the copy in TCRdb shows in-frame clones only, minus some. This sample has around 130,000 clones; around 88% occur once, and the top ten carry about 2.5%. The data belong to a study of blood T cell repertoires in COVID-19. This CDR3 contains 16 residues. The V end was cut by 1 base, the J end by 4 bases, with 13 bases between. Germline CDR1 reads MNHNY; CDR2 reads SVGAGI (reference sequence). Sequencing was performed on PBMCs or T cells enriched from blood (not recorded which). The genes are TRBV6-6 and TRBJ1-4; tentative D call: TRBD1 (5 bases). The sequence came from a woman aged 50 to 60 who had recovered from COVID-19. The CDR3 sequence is CASSYFRQSGNEKLFF. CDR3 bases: TGTGCCAGCAGTTACTTCCGACAGTCGGGTAATGAAAAACTGTTTTTT.